The clone carrying this TCR beta chain was seen only a few times. Its antigen is as yet unknown. The source of the sample is a study of T cell repertoires in cytomegalovirus infection. Turning to the study itself: In public TCR beta signatures, there were indications of both CMV infection and matching HLA type.

Each CDR3 protein is one row after TCRdb ran MiXCR on the reads. The table lists 600,000 to 700,000 distinct CDR3 sequences, around 30% of them singletons. The CDR3 sequence is 15 residues long. V was trimmed by 5 bases and J by 6 bases, leaving 18 bases between them. Germline V gene lookup returns CDR1 SGHVS and CDR2 FNYEAQ. This rearrangement joins TRBV7-6 to TRBJ2-3; maybe TRBD1 (6 bases). The source is a human donor in good health (CMV status not recorded). Some clones in this sample may be carry-over from other donors' samples. The sample here was cultured PBMCs, taken from culture after CMV antigen stimulation. CDR3 protein: CASSGSRGRLDTQYF. CDR3 bases: TGTGCCAGCAGCGGGAGCAGGGGAAGGTTGGATACGCAGTATTTT.